What follows is one TCR beta chain and its context. The data originate from a study of blood T cell repertoires in COVID-19. For the study at large: Collection of acute and convalescent COVID-19 samples took place in the United States, Italy and Spain. PBMCs, B-cell-depleted T cells, or T cells provided the cDNA or gDNA that made up the material.

The V gene's germline CDR1 is MGHDK and CDR2 SYGVNS. This CDR3 has 14 residues. V was shortened by 5 bases and J by 3 bases, with 10 bases between the two germline ends. In the authors' workflow: Cell counts per sample came from amplifying reference gene primers. Data came from immunoSEQ multiplex PCR; TCRdb stores just in-frame clones and leaves some out. The V and J calls and the clone size are those of that table, but D and trimming were determined from the DNA. The table shows roughly 70,000 clones, with more than 75% occurring only once. The specimen sequenced was peripheral blood. This clonotype was sampled from a human donor in a cohort sampled during active COVID-19. The chain couples TRBV25-1 to TRBJ2-2; D not certain. CDR3 nucleotides: TGTGCCAGCAGTAATATACTGGACACCGGGGAGCTGTTTTTT. Translation: CASSNILDTGELFF.